The rows below give T cell receptor beta chains drawn from one sample of a study of T cells in Graves' hyperthyroidism and ophthalmopathy. One entry per CDR3 protein, called by TCRdb with MiXCR from the multiplex PCR reads. The sample comprises about 520,000 distinct CDR3 sequences, around 20% of which are singletons, and more than 20% rests with the top ten. Sequencing used blood. These TCRs come from a man between 18 and 29 years old with Graves' hyperthyroidism. CDR3s include the opening cysteine and the closing phenylalanine or tryptophan. The D gene is left open where the match is weak. The listing skips clone size in some rows; elsewhere it reads once, few, many or a size class.

>TRBD1|TRBJ2-5|many|TRBV6-1
CASSAPDRGSPQETQYF
TGTGCCAGCAGTGCCCCCGACAGGGGGTCGCCCCAAGAGACCCAGTACTTC
>-|TRBJ1-5|many|TRBV19
CASTMGPLGGQPQHF
TGTGCCAGTACCATGGGGCCCCTAGGGGGTCAGCCCCAGCATTTT
>TRBD1|TRBJ1-5|many|TRBV9
CASSVEGAHGQPQHF
TGTGCCAGCAGCGTAGAGGGGGCGCATGGTCAGCCCCAGCATTTT
>-|TRBJ1-1|many|TRBV6-1
CASTHLPLDRKNTEAFF
TGTGCCAGCACCCACCTCCCCCTGGACAGAAAGAACACTGAAGCTTTCTTT
>-|TRBJ2-2|-|TRBV4-2
CASSQAGESVTGELFF
TGTGCCAGCAGCCAAGCGGGAGAGTCGGTCACCGGGGAGCTGTTTTTT
>-|TRBJ1-1|once|TRBV19
CASSTNNLLNTEAFF
TGTGCCAGTAGTACCAACAACCTATTGAACACTGAAGCTTTCTTT
>TRBD1|TRBJ2-7|many|TRBV28
CASSFLDRNYEQYF
TGTGCCAGCAGTTTCTTGGACAGGAATTACGAGCAGTACTTC
>-|TRBJ1-2|-|TRBV6-2/TRBV6-3
CGSSIHYCYTF
TGTGGCAGCAGCATCCACTATTGCTACACCTTC
>-|TRBJ1-5|few|TRBV19
CASSTIQGKYSNQPQHF
TGTGCCAGTAGTACTATACAGGGAAAATATAGCAATCAGCCCCAGCATTTT
>TRBD2|TRBJ2-7|many|TRBV12-3/TRBV12-4
CASSTGLAGVSSYEQYF
TGTGCCAGCAGTACCGGACTAGCGGGGGTGTCCTCCTACGAGCAGTACTTC
>-|TRBJ1-5|many|TRBV10-2
CASSDAGAYSNQPQHF
TGCGCCAGCAGTGATGCGGGGGCCTATAGCAATCAGCCCCAGCATTTT
>TRBD2|TRBJ2-7|many|TRBV27
CASTTGLAGVPYEQYF
TGTGCCAGCACCACGGGACTAGCGGGAGTACCCTACGAGCAGTACTTC
>TRBD1|TRBJ1-6|-|TRBV4-1
CASSQSPEGASPLHF
TGCGCCAGCAGCCAGAGCCCAGAGGGGGCTTCACCCCTCCACTTT
>-|TRBJ2-5|many|TRBV7-8
CASSRNRVQETQYF
TGTGCCAGCAGCCGAAACAGGGTCCAAGAGACCCAGTACTTC
>TRBD1|TRBJ1-5|many|TRBV29-1
CSVIQGTQGPQHF
TGCAGCGTGATACAGGGGACGCAAGGTCCCCAGCATTTT